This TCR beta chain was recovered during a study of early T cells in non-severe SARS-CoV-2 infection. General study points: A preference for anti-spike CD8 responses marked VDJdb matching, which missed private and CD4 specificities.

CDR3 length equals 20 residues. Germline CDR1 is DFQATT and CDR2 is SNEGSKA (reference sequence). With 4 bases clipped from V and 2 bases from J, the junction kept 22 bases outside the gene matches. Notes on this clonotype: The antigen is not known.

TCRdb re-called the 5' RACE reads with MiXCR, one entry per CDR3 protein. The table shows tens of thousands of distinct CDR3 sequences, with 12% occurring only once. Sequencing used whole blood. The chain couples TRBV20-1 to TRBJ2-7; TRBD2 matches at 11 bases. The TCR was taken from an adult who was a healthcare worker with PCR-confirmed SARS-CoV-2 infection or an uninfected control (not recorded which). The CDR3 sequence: CSAKISDRGAGTSGTYEQYF. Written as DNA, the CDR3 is TGCAGTGCTAAGATTTCCGACAGGGGGGCTGGGACTAGCGGTACCTACGAGCAGTACTTC.